This T cell receptor (beta chain) was observed in a study of blood T cell repertoires in COVID-19. As for the study in general: Samples of COVID-19 (acute and convalescent) were obtained from the United States, Italy and Spain. PBMCs, B-cell-depleted T cells, or T cells provided the cDNA or gDNA that made up the material.

Methods used by the authors: Reference gene primer amplification yielded estimated nucleated cell counts. The protocol was immunoSEQ multiplex PCR, while the TCRdb copy is restricted to in-frame clones and leaves out a portion. V and J calls and clone size are copied from that table; D and trimming were computed from the DNA. Of fewer than 350,000 clones listed, roughly 91% are singletons. CDR1 LNHDA and CDR2 SQIVND come from the germline V gene (reference sequence). The J segment lost 1 base and the V segment lost 3 bases, leaving 14 bases of the junction unmatched. The CDR3 loop spans 19 amino acids. Participants came from fewer than 25 US areas, aged roughly 18 to 95 years.

The chain joins TRBV19 to TRBJ2-2, with 7 bases fitting TRBD1. Sequenced sample: PBMCs or T cells enriched from blood (not recorded which). This sequence originates from a woman aged 40-49 years with acute COVID-19. The CDR3 loop reads CASSIIGPQRTGNTGELFF. CDR3 coding DNA: TGTGCCAGTAGTATTATCGGACCGCAGAGGACAGGGAACACCGGGGAGCTGTTTTTT.